The 8 T cell receptor beta chains in this list originate from one sample, sequenced in a study of cytotoxic CD8 clonotypes in ibrutinib-treated CLL. Sequencing used immunoSEQ multiplex PCR; TCRdb keeps in-frame clones, though not all of them. The table has more than 75,000 clones, around 77% seen once; the top ten hold just under 25%. Here the sequenced sample was PBMCs, taken after 24 months of ibrutinib treatment. The receptors shown here come from a human donor with chronic lymphocytic leukemia.

This chain uses TRBV28 with TRBJ2-5, with 9 bases that match TRBD2. The J call may not be correct, given that the DNA end is closer to TRBJ2-7. The CDR3 has 13 amino acids. The V gene's germline CDR1 is MDHEN and CDR2 SYDVKM. In DNA, the CDR3 is TGTGCCACCACCGGGACTAGCTGGGACGAGCAGTACTTC. The encoded protein is CATTGTSWDEQYF.

The V call is TRBV5-1, the J call TRBJ2-1, with D hard to call. Looked up from germline, CDR1 is SGHRS and CDR2 is YFSETQ. Trimming cost V 4 bases and J 2 bases, with 1 base left between them. The CDR3 totals 11 residues. The CDR3 sequence: CASSAYNEQFF. Written as DNA, the CDR3 is TGCGCCAGCAGCGCCTACAATGAGCAGTTCTTC.

The rearrangement uses TRBV2 and TRBJ1-1, with D uncertain. The CDR3 is made up of 14 amino acids. The V gene's germline CDR1 is SNHLY and CDR2 FYNNEI. V lost 6 bases and J lost 0, with 11 bases in between. CDR3 region: CASRWQPMNTEAFF. In nucleotides, the CDR3 is TGTGCCAGCAGGTGGCAGCCAATGAACACTGAAGCTTTCTTT.

This sequence joins TRBV27 and TRBJ1-2; D is undetermined. Germline-derived CDR1 and CDR2 are MNHEY and SMNVEV (reference sequence). V was trimmed by 3 bases and J by 3 bases, leaving 8 bases between them. This CDR3 is 13 amino acids long. CDR3 nucleotide sequence: TGTGCCAGCAGTTTGGGCAAAGACTATGGCTACACCTTC. Encoded protein: CASSLGKDYGYTF.

The V call is TRBV10-3, the J call TRBJ2-2, with D hard to call. The germline gives CDR1 ENHRY, CDR2 SYGVKD. Trimming pared 2 bases from V and 6 bases from J, leaving 7 bases between. The CDR3 has 13 residues. Here the CDR3 DNA reads TGTGCCATCAGTGAGATGGACCCCGGGGAGCTGTTTTTT. Residues: CAISEMDPGELFF.

This rearrangement joins TRBV27 to TRBJ2-1; 7 bases are shared with TRBD2. J lost 2 bases, V lost 3 bases, and 13 bases had no gene match. The CDR3 runs 18 residues. Germline CDR1 reads MNHEY; CDR2 reads SMNVEV (reference sequence). The CDR3 nucleotides read TGTGCCAGCAGTTTCGAGCGCAGTGGACTAGTAGCCTACAATGAGCAGTTCTTC. It is translated as CASSFERSGLVAYNEQFF.

A remark on this clone: The limits of the CDR3 on the DNA are not certain, so only TCRdb's listed CDR3 is given. This sequence joins TRBV28 and TRBJ2-6; whether TRBD1, the table's D call, matches the DNA was not checked. The CDR3 is 17 residues long, counting both termini. Germline V gives CDR1 MDHEN, CDR2 SYDVKM. CDR3 amino acids: CASSFLAGSSGANVLTF.

This chain links TRBV11-2 with TRBJ1-2; D gene unclear. This CDR3 spans 15 amino acids. Trimming cost V 0 bases and J 2 bases, with 10 bases left between them. The germline V gene encodes CDR1 SGHAT and CDR2 FQNNGV. In DNA form, the CDR3 reads TGTGCCAGCAGCTTAGATTCGGCCAAAAACTATGGCTACACCTTC. Translation: CASSLDSAKNYGYTF.